Shown below are 22 T cell receptor beta chains from a single sample sequenced in a study of T cell responses to AZD1222 COVID-19 vaccine. Libraries were prepared by immunoSEQ multiplex PCR; TCRdb keeps only in-frame clonotypes and omits some of them. The table lists approximately 99,000 clones, about 89% of them singletons, with around 8.3% in the top ten. Material: peripheral blood, obtained 28 days after the second AZD1222 dose. The receptor source for this set is an adult who received the AZD1222 COVID-19 vaccine.

The chain links TRBV7-9 to TRBJ1-2; 10 bases line up with TRBD1. Germline V gene sequence: CDR1 SEHNR, CDR2 FQNEAQ (reference sequence). V shed 7 bases, J shed 5 bases, and the junction held 7 bases outside the gene matches. The CDR3 has 14 residues. CDR3 loop: CASTPPGQGYGYTF. In DNA, the CDR3 is TGTGCCAGCACCCCACCGGGACAGGGGTATGGCTACACCTTC.

The rearrangement links TRBV10-2 to TRBJ1-5; weak D call: TRBD1 (5 bases). CDR1 and CDR2 (germline): WSHSY, SAAADI. The germline V and J ends were trimmed by 4 bases and 4 bases, with 8 bases remaining between them. The CDR3 has 13 residues. The CDR3 sequence is CASSGGRNQPQHF. The CDR3 DNA reads TGCGCCAGCAGTGGGGGGAGGAATCAGCCCCAGCATTTT.

This chain connects TRBV7-6 to TRBJ1-6; unclear D gene. The CDR3 extends over 15 amino acids. The germline V and J ends were trimmed by 6 bases and 5 bases, with 14 bases remaining between them. The germline V gene has CDR1 SGHVS and CDR2 FNYEAQ. In DNA, the CDR3 is TGTGCCAGCAGTTACGCCGGGTCCCATAATTCACCCCTCCACTTT. Translation gives CASSYAGSHNSPLHF. Combining the CDR3 with reference TRBV7-6 and TRBJ1-6 gives the whole variable domain GAGVSQSPRYKVTKRGQDVALRCDPISGHVSLYWYRQALGQGPEFLTYFNYEAQQDKSGLPNDRFSAERPEGSISTLTIQRTEQRDSAMYRCASSYAGSHNSPLHFGNGTRLTVT.

The chain employs TRBV28 and TRBJ2-3; D not certain. V gave up 5 bases and J gave up 4 bases, with 16 bases separating them. The CDR3 length is 15 residues. The germline CDR1 and CDR2 sequences are MDHEN and SYDVKM. For the CDR3, the DNA is TGTGCCAGCAGTCTCGGACCCCGGCGAGCAGATACGCAGTATTTT. Translated: CASSLGPRRADTQYF.

The chain couples TRBV7-9 to TRBJ2-2; no reliable D call. Deletions cut 5 bases from V and 6 bases from J, with 16 bases between. This CDR3 has 15 residues. The V gene's germline CDR1 is SEHNR and CDR2 FQNEAQ (reference sequence). CDR3 bases: TGTGCCAGCAGCGTACGCTTTAATGGAGCCGGGGAGCTGTTTTTT. Its protein is CASSVRFNGAGELFF.

The chain recombines TRBV2 with TRBJ2-1, with TRBD1 identical over 8 bases. CDR1 and CDR2 from the germline V gene are SNHLY and FYNNEI. The CDR3 sequence is 15 residues long. J was trimmed by 4 bases and V by 4 bases; bases with no gene match: 6. The CDR3 loop reads CASSAGTGRYNEQFF. CDR3 bases: TGTGCCAGCAGTGCCGGGACAGGACGTTACAATGAGCAGTTCTTC.

The chain is built from TRBV5-1 and TRBJ2-7, with TRBD1 matching over 8 bases. J lost 0 bases, V lost 2 bases, and 1 base had no gene match. Germline CDR1 SGHRS, CDR2 YFSETQ. There are 14 residues in the CDR3. The CDR3 DNA is TGCGCCAGCAGCTTCGGGACAGGCTCCTACGAGCAGTACTTC. Amino acid sequence: CASSFGTGSYEQYF.

The CDR3 protein is CASSVNLRSYGYTF. The CDR3 DNA follows: TGTGCCAGCAGCGTAAACCTGCGGAGCTATGGCTACACCTTC. The rearrangement links TRBV9 to TRBJ1-2; D unresolved. Trimming shortened V by 1 base and J by 4 bases, and 11 bases separated the two germline ends. CDR1 and CDR2 from the germline V gene are SGDLS and YYNGEE. The length of the CDR3 is 14 residues.

The chain couples TRBV28 to TRBJ1-6; 12 positions agree with TRBD1. The CDR3 contains 18 residues. V was clipped by 3 bases and J by 8 bases; unmatched bases: 11. CDR1 is MDHEN and CDR2 is SYDVKM in the germline V gene. CDR3 DNA: TGTGCCAGCAGTTTTTACCCGGGACAGGGGGCTGGGCATTCACCCCTCCACTTT. As protein: CASSFYPGQGAGHSPLHF.

The chain joins TRBV6-2 or TRBV6-3 to TRBJ2-7; 11 bases map to TRBD2. The CDR3 is made up of 14 amino acids. With 6 bases clipped from V and 4 bases from J, the junction kept 5 bases outside the gene matches. CDR1 and CDR2 from the germline V gene are MNHEY and SVGEGT. The CDR3 DNA sequence: TGTGCCAGCAGCTGGGGACTAGCGGATTACGAGCAGTACTTC. Translating it yields CASSWGLADYEQYF.

The chain joins TRBV3-1 (or the pseudogene TRBV3-2) to TRBJ2-3; D is ambiguous. V gave up 0 bases and J gave up 0 bases, with 7 bases separating them. This CDR3 is built from 15 residues. Germline V lookup: CDR1 LGHDT, CDR2 YNNKEL (reference sequence). In DNA form, the CDR3 reads TGTGCCAGCAGCCAAGACCGTGCTAGCACAGATACGCAGTATTTT. Encoded protein: CASSQDRASTDTQYF.

The chain couples TRBV12-5 to TRBJ2-1; 13 nucleotides line up with TRBD2. Unmatched junction bases numbered 2, after V lost 1 base and J lost 2 bases. The CDR3 spans 17 residues. In germline, CDR1 is LGHNT, CDR2 FRNRAP. CDR3 protein: CASGLAGTSGAYNEQFF. The CDR3 DNA reads as TGTGCTAGTGGTTTGGCAGGGACTAGCGGGGCCTACAATGAGCAGTTCTTC.

This chain connects TRBV19 to TRBJ1-6; D not resolved. The CDR3 runs 13 residues. CDR1 is LNHDA, CDR2 SQIVND, per germline (reference sequence). Trimming stripped 8 bases from V and 0 bases from J, with 5 bases between. CDR3 nucleotides: TGTGCCAGTCGAAGCTCCTATAATTCACCCCTCCACTTT. This codes for CASRSSYNSPLHF. Combining the CDR3 with reference TRBV19 and TRBJ1-6 gives the whole variable domain DGGITQSPKYLFRKEGQNVTLSCEQNLNHDAMYWYRQDPGQGLRLIYYSQIVNDFQKGDIAEGYSVSREKKESFPLTVTSAQKNPTAFYLCASRSSYNSPLHFGNGTRLTVT.

The chain combines TRBV5-1 with TRBJ1-4; D not resolved. Germline V gene data show CDR1 as SGHRS and CDR2 as YFSETQ. The CDR3 covers 16 residues. Trimming took off 4 bases at V and 0 bases at J, with 13 bases between the two ends. The CDR3 reads CASSARTGATNEKLFF. The CDR3 DNA reads as TGCGCCAGCAGCGCTAGGACGGGTGCAACTAATGAAAAACTGTTTTTT.

The genes are TRBV18 and TRBJ1-1; D not resolved. Trimming removed 5 bases from V and 2 bases from J, with 15 bases in between. This CDR3 region has 15 residues. Germline CDR1 reads KGHSH; CDR2 reads LQKENI. CDR3 residues: CASSGRTSVNTEAFF. The CDR3 DNA is TGTGCCAGCTCAGGTAGGACCAGTGTAAACACTGAAGCTTTCTTT.

This chain uses TRBV6-5 with TRBJ2-7; 11 bases map to TRBD1. The CDR3 extends over 14 amino acids. Germline V gene sequence: CDR1 MNHEY, CDR2 SVGAGI. V was clipped by 7 bases and J by 5 bases; unmatched bases: 7. Here the CDR3 reads CASTGQGAGDEQYF. The CDR3 coding sequence is TGTGCCAGCACCGGACAGGGGGCGGGAGACGAGCAGTACTTC.

The chain joins TRBV28 to TRBJ2-1, with a tentative D call TRBD2 (7 bases). Trimming removed 4 bases from V and 7 bases from J, with 26 bases in between. The CDR3 extends over 18 amino acids. Germline V gene data show CDR1 as MDHEN and CDR2 as SYDVKM. The CDR3 DNA reads as TGTGCCAGCAGTTCCCTGAGTGGTAGGGGGAGGGTCGGGAATGAGCAGTTCTTC. It is translated as CASSSLSGRGRVGNEQFF.

The chain recombines TRBV11-2 with TRBJ1-6; possible D gene TRBD1, 6 bases. This CDR3 contains 15 residues. Trimming took off 6 bases at V and 7 bases at J, with 16 bases between the two ends. Germline loops: CDR1 SGHAT, CDR2 FQNNGV. CDR3 sequence: CASSPQVGANSPLHF. In DNA, the CDR3 is TGTGCCAGCAGTCCCCAGGTGGGGGCCAATTCACCCCTCCACTTT.

This clone is medium-sized within its sample. The chain uses TRBV15 and TRBJ2-7, with unresolved D. This CDR3 contains 15 residues. Deletions cut 1 base from V and 2 bases from J, with 12 bases between. Germline V CDR1 and CDR2: LNHNV, YYDKDF (reference sequence). CDR3 residues: CATSRGEGQTYEQYF. The DNA of the CDR3 is TGTGCCACCAGCAGAGGTGAAGGGCAGACCTACGAGCAGTACTTC.

This clone occurred a few times. The chain uses TRBV6-6 and TRBJ1-5; no firm D call. CDR3 size: 16 residues. CDR1 and CDR2 (germline): MNHNY, SVGAGI (reference sequence). V was cut by 6 bases and J by 0 bases, with 15 bases left in between. CDR3 sequence: CASRNTDGVSNQPQHF. In nucleotides, the CDR3 is TGTGCCAGCAGAAACACGGACGGAGTTAGCAATCAGCCCCAGCATTTT.

V gene TRBV27 combines with J gene TRBJ1-6; tentatively, D is TRBD1 (5 bases). Germline V CDR1 and CDR2: MNHEY, SMNVEV (reference sequence). The CDR3 contains 13 residues. V was clipped by 5 bases and J by 8 bases, with 10 bases between them. The DNA of the CDR3 is TGTGCCAGCAGTCCCGGGACTCATTCACCCCTCCACTTT. As protein: CASSPGTHSPLHF.

This rearrangement joins TRBV6-5 to TRBJ2-7; TRBD1 aligns across 9 bases. Trimming at V came to 7 bases and at J to 2 bases, leaving 9 bases not matched to a gene. The CDR3 runs 15 residues. Germline V CDR1 and CDR2: MNHEY, SVGAGI. The chain's CDR3 is CASTQSRQGAYEQYF. CDR3 sequence (DNA): TGTGCCAGCACCCAAAGCCGACAGGGGGCCTACGAGCAGTACTTC.